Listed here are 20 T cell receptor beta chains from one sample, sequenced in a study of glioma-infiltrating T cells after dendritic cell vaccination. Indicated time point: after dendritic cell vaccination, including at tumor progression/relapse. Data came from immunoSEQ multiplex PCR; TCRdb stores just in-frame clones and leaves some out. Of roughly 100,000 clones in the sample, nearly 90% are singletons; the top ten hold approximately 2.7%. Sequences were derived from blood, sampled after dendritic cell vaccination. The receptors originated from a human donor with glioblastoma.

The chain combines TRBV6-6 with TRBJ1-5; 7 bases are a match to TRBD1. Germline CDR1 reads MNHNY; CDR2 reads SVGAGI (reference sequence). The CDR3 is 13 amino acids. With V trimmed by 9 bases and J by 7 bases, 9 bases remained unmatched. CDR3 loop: CASGTAPRQPQHF. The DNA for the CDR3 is TGTGCCAGTGGGACAGCGCCTCGGCAGCCCCAGCATTTT.

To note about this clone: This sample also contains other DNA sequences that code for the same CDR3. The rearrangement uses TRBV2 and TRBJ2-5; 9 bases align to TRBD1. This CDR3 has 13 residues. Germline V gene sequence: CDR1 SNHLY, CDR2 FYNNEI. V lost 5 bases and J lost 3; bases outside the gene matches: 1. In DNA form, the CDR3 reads TGTGCCAGCAGTAGGACAGGGGAAGAGACCCAGTACTTC. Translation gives CASSRTGEETQYF.

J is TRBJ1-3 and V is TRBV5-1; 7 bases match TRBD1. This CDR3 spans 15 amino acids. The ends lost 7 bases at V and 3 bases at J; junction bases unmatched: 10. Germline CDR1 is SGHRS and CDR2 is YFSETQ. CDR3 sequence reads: CASSSEGAGGNTIYF. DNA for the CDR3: TGCGCCAGCTCCTCCGAGGGGGCGGGTGGAAACACCATATATTTT.

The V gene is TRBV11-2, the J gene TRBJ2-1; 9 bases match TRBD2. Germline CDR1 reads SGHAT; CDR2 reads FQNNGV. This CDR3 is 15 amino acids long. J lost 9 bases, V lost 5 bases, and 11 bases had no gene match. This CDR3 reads CASSGPGTSSSEQFF. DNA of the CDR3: TGTGCCAGCAGCGGGCCCGGGACTAGCTCCTCTGAGCAGTTCTTC. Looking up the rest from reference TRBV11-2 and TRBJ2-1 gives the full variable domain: EAGVAQSPRYKIIEKRQSVAFWCNPISGHATLYWYQQILGQGPKLLIQFQNNGVVDDSQLPKDRFSAERLKGVDSTLKIQPAKLEDSAVYLCASSGPGTSSSEQFFGPGTRLTVL.

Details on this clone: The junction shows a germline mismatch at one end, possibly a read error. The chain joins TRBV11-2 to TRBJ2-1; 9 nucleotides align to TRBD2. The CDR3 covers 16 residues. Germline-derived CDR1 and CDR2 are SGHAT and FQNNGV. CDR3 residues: CASRLSGAGGPYEQFF. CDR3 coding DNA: TGTGCCAGCCGCTTATCCGGGGCGGGAGGGCCATATGAGCAGTTCTTC. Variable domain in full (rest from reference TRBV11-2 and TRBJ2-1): EAGVAQSPRYKIIEKRQSVAFWCNPISGHATLYWYQQILGQGPKLLIQFQNNGVVDDSQLPKDRFSAERLKGVDSTLKIQPAKLEDSAVYLCASRLSGAGGPYEQFFGPGTRLTVL.

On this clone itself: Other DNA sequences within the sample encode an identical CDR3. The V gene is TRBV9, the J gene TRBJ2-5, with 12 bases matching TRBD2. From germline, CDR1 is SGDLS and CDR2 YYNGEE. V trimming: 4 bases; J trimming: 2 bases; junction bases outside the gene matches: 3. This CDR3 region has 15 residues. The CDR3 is CASSLGLAGQETQYF. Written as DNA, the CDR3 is TGTGCCAGCAGCCTTGGACTAGCGGGGCAAGAGACCCAGTACTTC.

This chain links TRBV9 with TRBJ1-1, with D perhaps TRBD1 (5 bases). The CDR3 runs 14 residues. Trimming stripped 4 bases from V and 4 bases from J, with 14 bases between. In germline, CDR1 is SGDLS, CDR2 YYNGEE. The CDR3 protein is CASSPRWGGTEAFF. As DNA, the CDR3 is TGTGCCAGCAGCCCCAGGTGGGGGGGCACTGAAGCTTTCTTT.

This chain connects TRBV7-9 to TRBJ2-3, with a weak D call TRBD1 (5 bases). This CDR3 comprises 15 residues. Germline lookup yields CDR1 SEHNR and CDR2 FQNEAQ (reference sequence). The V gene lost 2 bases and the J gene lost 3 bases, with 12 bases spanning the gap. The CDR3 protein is CASSLSPRETDTQYF. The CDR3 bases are TGTGCCAGCAGCTTATCACCCAGGGAAACAGATACGCAGTATTTT.

In nucleotides, the CDR3 is TGTGCCAGCAGCCGCCAGCCTGGACAGCAAGAGACCCAGTACTTC. It yields the protein CASSRQPGQQETQYF. V gene TRBV14 combines with J gene TRBJ2-5; D possibly corresponds to TRBD1 (6 bases). Trimming took off 4 bases at V and 2 bases at J, with 14 bases between the two ends. The germline V gene encodes CDR1 SGHDN and CDR2 FVKESK. The CDR3 runs 15 residues.

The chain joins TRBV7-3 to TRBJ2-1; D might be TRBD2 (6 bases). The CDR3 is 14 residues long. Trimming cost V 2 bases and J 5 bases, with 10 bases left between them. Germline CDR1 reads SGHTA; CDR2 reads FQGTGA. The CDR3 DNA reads TGTGCCAGCAGCTTAGCGGGAAGTGACAATGAGCAGTTCTTC. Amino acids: CASSLAGSDNEQFF.

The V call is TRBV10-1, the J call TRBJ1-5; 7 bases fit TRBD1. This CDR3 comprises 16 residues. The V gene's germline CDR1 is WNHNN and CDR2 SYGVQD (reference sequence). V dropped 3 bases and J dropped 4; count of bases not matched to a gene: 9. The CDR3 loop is CASSEEGQGENQPQHF. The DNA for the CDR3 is TGCGCCAGCAGTGAAGAGGGTCAGGGGGAAAATCAGCCCCAGCATTTT.

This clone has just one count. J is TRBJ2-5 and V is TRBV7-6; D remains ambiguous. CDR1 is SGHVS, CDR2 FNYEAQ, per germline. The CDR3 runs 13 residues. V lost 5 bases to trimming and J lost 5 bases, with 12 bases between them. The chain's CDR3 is CASSGQVHETQYF. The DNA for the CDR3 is TGTGCCAGCAGCGGGCAGGTCCATGAGACCCAGTACTTC.

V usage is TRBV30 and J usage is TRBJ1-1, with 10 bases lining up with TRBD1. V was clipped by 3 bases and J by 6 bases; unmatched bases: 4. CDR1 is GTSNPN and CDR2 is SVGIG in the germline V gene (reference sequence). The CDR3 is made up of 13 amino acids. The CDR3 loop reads CAWSTGTGAEAFF. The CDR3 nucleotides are TGTGCCTGGAGCACCGGGACAGGGGCTGAAGCTTTCTTT.

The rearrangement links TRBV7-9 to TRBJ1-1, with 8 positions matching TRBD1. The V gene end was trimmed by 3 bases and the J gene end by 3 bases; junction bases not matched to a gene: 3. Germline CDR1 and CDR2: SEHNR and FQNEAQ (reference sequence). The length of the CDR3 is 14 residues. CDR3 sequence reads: CASSFGQGDTEAFF. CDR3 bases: TGTGCCAGCAGCTTTGGACAGGGAGACACTGAAGCTTTCTTT. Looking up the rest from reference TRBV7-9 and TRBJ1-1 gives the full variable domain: DTGVSQNPRHKITKRGQNVTFRCDPISEHNRLYWYRQTLGQGPEFLTYFQNEAQLEKSRLLSDRFSAERPKGSFSTLEIQRTEQGDSAMYLCASSFGQGDTEAFFGQGTRLTVV.

CDR3 residues: CASSWGAGASTDTQYF. The DNA for the CDR3 is TGCGCCAGCAGCTGGGGGGCGGGGGCTAGCACAGATACGCAGTATTTT. The chain is built from TRBV5-1 and TRBJ2-3, with a tentative D call TRBD2 (7 bases). Trimming removed 3 bases from V and 0 bases from J, with 14 bases in between. CDR1 and CDR2 (germline): SGHRS, YFSETQ. CDR3 size: 16 residues.

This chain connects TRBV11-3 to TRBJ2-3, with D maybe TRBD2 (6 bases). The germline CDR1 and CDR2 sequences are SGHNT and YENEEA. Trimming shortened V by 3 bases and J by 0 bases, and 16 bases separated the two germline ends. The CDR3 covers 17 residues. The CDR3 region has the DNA TGTGCCAGCAGCTTTCGGGGACTGCCCCTTAGCACAGATACGCAGTATTTT. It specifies CASSFRGLPLSTDTQYF.

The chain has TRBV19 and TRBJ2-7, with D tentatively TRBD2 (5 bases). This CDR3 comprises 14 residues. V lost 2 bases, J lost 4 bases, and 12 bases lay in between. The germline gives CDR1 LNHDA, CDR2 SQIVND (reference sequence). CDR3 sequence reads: CASSISPTGYEQYF. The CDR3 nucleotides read TGTGCCAGTAGTATAAGTCCCACGGGGTACGAGCAGTACTTC.

In DNA form, the CDR3 reads TGTGCCAGCAGCTTGGCCGTGAGGGGGCATGGCTACACCTTC. As protein: CASSLAVRGHGYTF. The chain carries TRBV5-4 and TRBJ1-2, with TRBD1 matching 7 bases. The ends lost 0 bases at V and 6 bases at J; junction bases unmatched: 5. Germline V lookup: CDR1 SGHNT, CDR2 YYREEE (reference sequence). This CDR3 is built from 14 residues.

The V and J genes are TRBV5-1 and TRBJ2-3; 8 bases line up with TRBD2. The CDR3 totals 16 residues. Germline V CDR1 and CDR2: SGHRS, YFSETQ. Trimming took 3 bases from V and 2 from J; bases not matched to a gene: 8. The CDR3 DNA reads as TGCGCCAGCAGCTCGGGACTAGAAACGTTCACAGATACGCAGTATTTT. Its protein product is CASSSGLETFTDTQYF.

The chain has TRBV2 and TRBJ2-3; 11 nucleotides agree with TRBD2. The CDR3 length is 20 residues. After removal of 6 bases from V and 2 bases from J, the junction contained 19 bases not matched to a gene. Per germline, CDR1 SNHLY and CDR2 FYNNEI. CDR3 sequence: CASRRTGLAAPNKNTDTQYF. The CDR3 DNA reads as TGTGCCAGCAGAAGAACGGGACTAGCGGCTCCCAACAAAAACACAGATACGCAGTATTTT. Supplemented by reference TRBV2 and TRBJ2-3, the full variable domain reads EPEVTQTPSHQVTQMGQEVILRCVPISNHLYFYWYRQILGQKVEFLVSFYNNEISEKSEIFDDQFSVERPDGSNFTLKIRSTKLEDSAMYFCASRRTGLAAPNKNTDTQYFGPGTRLTVL.